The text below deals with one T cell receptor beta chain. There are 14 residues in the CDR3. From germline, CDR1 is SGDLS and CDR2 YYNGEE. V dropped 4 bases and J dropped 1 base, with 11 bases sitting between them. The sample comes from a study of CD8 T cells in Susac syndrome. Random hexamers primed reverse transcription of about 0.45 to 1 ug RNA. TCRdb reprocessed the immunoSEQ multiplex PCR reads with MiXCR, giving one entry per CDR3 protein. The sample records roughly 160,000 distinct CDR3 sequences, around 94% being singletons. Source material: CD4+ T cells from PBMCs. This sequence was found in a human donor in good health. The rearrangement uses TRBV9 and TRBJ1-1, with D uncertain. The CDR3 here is CASSLSSRNTEAFF. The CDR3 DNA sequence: TGTGCCAGCAGCCTAAGTTCTAGGAACACTGAAGCTTTCTTT.